The subject of this entry is one T cell receptor beta chain. The CDR3 totals 16 residues. The germline V gene has CDR1 MGHRA and CDR2 YSYEKL. Trimming took 3 bases from V and 3 from J; bases not matched to a gene: 9. This sample was included in a study of blood T cell repertoires in COVID-19. On the study more broadly: COVID-19 samples from acute and convalescent phases originated in the United States, Italy and Spain. PBMCs, B-cell-depleted T cells, or T cells were the source of the cDNA or gDNA that made up the material.

As processed by the authors: Nucleated cell number was recorded as an estimate derived from reference gene primer amplification. The table came from immunoSEQ multiplex PCR; TCRdb's copy has only in-frame clones and leaves some out. V and J calls and clone size come straight from that table; D and trimming were deduced from the DNA. The sample comprises about 59,000 clones, 79% of which are singletons, and 3.5% rests with the top ten. V and J are TRBV4-1 and TRBJ2-3, with 7 nucleotides matching TRBD1. The specimen was peripheral blood. The TCR sequence derives from a man in his 60s with acute or convalescent COVID-19. The CDR3 region is CASSQTTGKTTDTQYF. In nucleotides, the CDR3 is TGCGCCAGCAGCCAGACGACAGGGAAAACGACAGATACGCAGTATTTT.